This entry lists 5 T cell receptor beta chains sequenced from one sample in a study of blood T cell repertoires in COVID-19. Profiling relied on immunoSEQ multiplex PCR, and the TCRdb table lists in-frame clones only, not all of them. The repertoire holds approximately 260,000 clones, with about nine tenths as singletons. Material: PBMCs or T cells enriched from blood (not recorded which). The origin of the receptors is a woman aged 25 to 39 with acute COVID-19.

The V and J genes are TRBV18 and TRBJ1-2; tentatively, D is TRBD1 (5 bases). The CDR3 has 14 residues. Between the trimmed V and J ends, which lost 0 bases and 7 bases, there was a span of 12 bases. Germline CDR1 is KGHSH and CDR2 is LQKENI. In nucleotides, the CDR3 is TGTGCCAGCTCACCACCCCAGGGTTCATTTGGCTACACCTTC. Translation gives CASSPPQGSFGYTF.

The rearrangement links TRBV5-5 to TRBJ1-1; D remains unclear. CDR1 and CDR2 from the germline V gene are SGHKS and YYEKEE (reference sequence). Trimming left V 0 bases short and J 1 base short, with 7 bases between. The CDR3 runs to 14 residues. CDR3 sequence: CASSLGGQNTEAFF. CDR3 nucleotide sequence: TGTGCCAGCAGCTTGGGCGGCCAGAACACTGAAGCTTTCTTT.

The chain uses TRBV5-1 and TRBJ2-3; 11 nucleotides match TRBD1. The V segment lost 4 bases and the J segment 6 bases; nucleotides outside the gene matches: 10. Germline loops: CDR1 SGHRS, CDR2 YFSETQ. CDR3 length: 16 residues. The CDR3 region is CASSAGQGAAMDTQYF. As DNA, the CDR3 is TGCGCCAGCAGCGCCGGACAGGGGGCGGCCATGGATACGCAGTATTTT.

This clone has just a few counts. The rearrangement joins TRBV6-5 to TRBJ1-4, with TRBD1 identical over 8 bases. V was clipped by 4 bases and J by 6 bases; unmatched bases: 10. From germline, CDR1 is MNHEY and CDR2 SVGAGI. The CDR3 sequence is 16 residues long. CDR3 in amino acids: CASSSSRDRFDEKLFF. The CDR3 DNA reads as TGTGCCAGCAGTTCCTCCCGGGACAGGTTCGATGAAAAACTGTTTTTT.

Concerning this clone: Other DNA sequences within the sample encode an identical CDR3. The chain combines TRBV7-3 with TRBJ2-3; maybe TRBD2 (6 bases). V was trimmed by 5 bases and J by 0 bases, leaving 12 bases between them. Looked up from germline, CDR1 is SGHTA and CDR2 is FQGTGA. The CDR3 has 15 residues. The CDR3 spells CASSRAGGSTDTQYF. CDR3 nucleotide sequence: TGTGCCAGCAGCCGAGCGGGTGGCAGCACAGATACGCAGTATTTT.